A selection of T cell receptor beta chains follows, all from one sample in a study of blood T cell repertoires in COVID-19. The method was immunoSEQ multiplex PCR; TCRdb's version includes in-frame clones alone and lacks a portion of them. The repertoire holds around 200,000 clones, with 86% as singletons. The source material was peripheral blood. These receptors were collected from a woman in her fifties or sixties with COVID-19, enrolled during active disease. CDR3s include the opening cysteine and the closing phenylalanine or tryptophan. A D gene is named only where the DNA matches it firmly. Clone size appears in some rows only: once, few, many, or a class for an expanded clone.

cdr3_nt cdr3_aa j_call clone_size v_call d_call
TGTGCCATCAGGATCGGGGGGTCGGACACCGGGGAGCTGTTTTTT CAIRIGGSDTGELFF TRBJ2-2 few TRBV10-3 TRBD2
TGTGCCAGCAGTTATTTCCCAGCGGGAGAGTACGAGCAGTACTTC CASSYFPAGEYEQYF TRBJ2-7 once TRBV6-5 TRBD2
TGTGCCAGCAGCCCGGGCGGTGGGACTAGCGGGAGTGAGACCCAGTACTTC CASSPGGGTSGSETQYF TRBJ2-5 - TRBV7-6 TRBD2
TGTGCCAGTAGTATACTAACGGGAAAGGGGACAAGTGGCTACACCTTC CASSILTGKGTSGYTF TRBJ1-2 - TRBV19 -
TGTGCCAGCAGTTACGACAGGGTCCCTCGTGATTCACCCCTCCACTTT CASSYDRVPRDSPLHF TRBJ1-6 - TRBV7-3 TRBD1
TGTGCCAGCAGCCGGACAGGGAGCTCTGGAAACACCATATATTTT CASSRTGSSGNTIYF TRBJ1-3 - TRBV6-5 TRBD1
TGTGCCAGCAGCCGAGCAGGGGGCGCGGAGTCGGGCTACACCTTC CASSRAGGAESGYTF TRBJ1-2 - TRBV4-2 TRBD1
TGCGCCAGCAGCCAACCGGGACTCAAGGTGGACCAGCATTTT CASSQPGLKVDQHF TRBJ1-5 - TRBV4-1 -
TGTGCCAGCAGTTTAAGGGGGACGGTGGATCAGCCCCAGCATTTT CASSLRGTVDQPQHF TRBJ1-5 once TRBV27 -
TGTGCCAGCTCACCACTAGCGGGAGGAACCGGGGAGCTGTTTTTT CASSPLAGGTGELFF TRBJ2-2 few TRBV18 TRBD2
TGTGCCAGCAGTTTATTGACGGCAGGGGGCACCGGGGAGCTGTTTTTT CASSLLTAGGTGELFF TRBJ2-2 - TRBV28 TRBD1
TGTGCCAGCAGCCCCCGCGGCGGGACCACCCACAATGAGCAGTTCTTC CASSPRGGTTHNEQFF TRBJ2-1 - TRBV11-3 -
TGTGCCATCAGTGAGTCAATCGGGGGGGAGACCCAGTACTTC CAISESIGGETQYF TRBJ2-5 - TRBV10-3 TRBD2
TGTGCCAGCAGCTTAAGTCGGACTAGCGGGAGGCCCTCCTACAATGAGCAGTTCTTC CASSLSRTSGRPSYNEQFF TRBJ2-1 few TRBV7-2 TRBD2
TGTGCCAGCCGCGGCCCTAGCAATCAGCCCCAGCATTTT CASRGPSNQPQHF TRBJ1-5 - TRBV27 -
TGTGCCAGCAGCCTTGTCGGACTAGCGACTGATACGCAGTATTTT CASSLVGLATDTQYF TRBJ2-3 - TRBV3-1/TRBV3-2 TRBD2
TGTGCCAGCAGCAGGGACGGGAGGGGCTACGAGCAGTACTTC CASSRDGRGYEQYF TRBJ2-7 - TRBV27 TRBD2
TGTGCCAGCAGCTTTCCCGTCCCGGGACAGGGGCCAGATACGCAGTATTTT CASSFPVPGQGPDTQYF TRBJ2-3 - TRBV7-2 TRBD1
TGTGCCACGACATCAGGGGCTGATTTTTCCCAGCCCCAGCATTTT CATTSGADFSQPQHF TRBJ1-5 - TRBV15 -
TGTGCCAGTAGTTTCCCCAGGGCATGGCCGATCTACGAGCAGTACTTC CASSFPRAWPIYEQYF TRBJ2-7 - TRBV19 -
TGTGCCAGCAGCCTCGGGACAGGGTTGCACGAGCAGTACTTC CASSLGTGLHEQYF TRBJ2-7 - TRBV11-3 TRBD1
TGCGCCAGCAGTGAGTCGACTAGCGGGAAAACCGGGGAGCTGTTTTTT CASSESTSGKTGELFF TRBJ2-2 - TRBV10-1 TRBD2